This T cell receptor (beta chain) was captured in a study of cytomegalovirus exposure and HLA in healthy donors. Study observations and caveats: Cytomegalovirus association was listed for about 180 TCR beta chains. Fewer N-insertions than the roughly 630-donor mean were reportedly shown by an Asian-associated ancestry cluster in a later analysis.

With 60 Vbeta and 13 Jbeta primers, the PCR was carried out. Method: immunoSEQ multiplex PCR; TCRdb's copy keeps in-frame clones and lacks some. There are more than 110,000 clones in the sample; about three quarters occur only once, and roughly 3.7% lies in the top ten. Comment on this clone: The antigen is undetermined.

CDR1 is SEHNR, CDR2 FQNEAQ, per germline (reference sequence). The V end lost 5 bases, the J end lost 6 bases, and 10 bases lay between the germline ends. CDR3 length equals 12 residues. The sequence was collected from a male donor in good health and CMV-seronegative. The sequencing input was PBMCs. The rearrangement links TRBV7-9 to TRBJ1-2; D is ambiguous. The CDR3 DNA reads TGTGCCAGCAGCAACGTAGAAAATGGCTACACCTTC. Protein sequence: CASSNVENGYTF.